Shown below are 8 T cell receptor beta chains from a single sample sequenced in a study of T cell repertoires in aging, cancer and after chemotherapy. TCR beta rearrangements were amplified from peripheral blood genomic DNA. Multiplex touch-down PCR with TRB-A/B primers amplified rearranged V-D-J TRB sequences. In TCRdb, the multiplex PCR reads were re-called with MiXCR into one record per CDR3 protein. The sample has around 10,000 distinct CDR3 sequences; around 40% are singletons. Sequences were obtained from blood. These receptor sequences come from a human donor in good health.

In its sample, this clonotype is medium-sized (0.01 to 0.1%). The chain carries TRBV29-1 and TRBJ2-5, with TRBD2 matching over 11 bases. V shed 3 bases and J 2 bases; nucleotides not matched to a gene: 11. CDR1 and CDR2 (germline): SQVTM, ANQGSEA. The CDR3 runs to 17 residues. The CDR3, as DNA: TGCAGCGTTGATGGGAGTAGCGGGAGGGCCAGGCAAGAGACCCAGTACTTC. Translated: CSVDGSSGRARQETQYF.

A few counts support this clonotype. J is TRBJ1-2 and V is TRBV6-5; maybe TRBD1 (5 bases). The CDR3 loop spans 17 amino acids. V was cut by 0 bases and J by 6 bases, with 20 bases left in between. Per the germline V gene, CDR1 is MNHEY and CDR2 is SVGAGI. CDR3 sequence: CASSYSMVQGRSNGYTF. The CDR3 region has the DNA TGTGCCAGCAGTTACTCGATGGTGCAGGGAAGGTCGAATGGCTACACCTTC.

The chain combines TRBV7-6 with TRBJ2-5, with 7 bases aligning to TRBD2. The CDR3 runs to 17 residues. V shed 3 bases and J 0 bases; nucleotides not matched to a gene: 10. Germline V gives CDR1 SGHVS, CDR2 FNYEAQ. Here the CDR3 DNA reads TGTGCCAGCAGCTTTTCGGCGGGAGCGGTGTACCAAGAGACCCAGTACTTC. Amino acid sequence: CASSFSAGAVYQETQYF.

This clonotype was picked up a small number of times. The chain has TRBV19 and TRBJ2-7; perhaps TRBD1 as D (5 bases). The CDR3 sequence is 13 residues long. In germline, CDR1 is LNHDA, CDR2 SQIVND (reference sequence). V was trimmed by 3 bases and J by 4 bases, leaving 10 bases between them. CDR3 in DNA: TGTGCCAGTAGTATCCGCGACAGATACGAGCAGTACTTC. Amino acid sequence: CASSIRDRYEQYF.

This clonotype was seen a few times. V gene TRBV6-5 combines with J gene TRBJ2-4; TRBD1 or TRBD2 may be the D gene (5 bases each). The germline V gene encodes CDR1 MNHEY and CDR2 SVGAGI. This CDR3 comprises 14 residues. The V and J ends lost 3 bases and 7 bases respectively, with 13 bases between them. The CDR3 sequence is CASSYLGPPNIQYF. CDR3 nucleotides: TGTGCCAGCAGTTATTTGGGACCTCCGAACATTCAGTACTTC.

In its sample, this clonotype was seen a few times. The rearrangement uses TRBV6-1 and TRBJ2-2; 7 bases are shared with TRBD1. Germline CDR1 reads MNHNS; CDR2 reads SASEGT. This CDR3 is built from 14 residues. This chain's CDR3 is CSTRQGGVTGELFF. The CDR3 region has the DNA TGTTCGACCCGACAGGGTGGGGTAACCGGGGAGCTGTTTTTT.

This chain connects TRBV6-1 to TRBJ1-2; D unresolved. V gave up 2 bases and J gave up 3 bases, with 10 bases separating them. The CDR3 has 14 residues. Germline V gene sequence: CDR1 MNHNS, CDR2 SASEGT. The CDR3 here is CASSESPRHYGYTF. The CDR3 DNA follows: TGTGCCAGCAGTGAAAGCCCCCGTCACTATGGCTACACCTTC.

The chain has TRBV19 and TRBJ1-6; 7 bases map to TRBD1. V gave up 5 bases and J gave up 6 bases; unmatched junction bases: 4. This CDR3 is 14 amino acids long. Per germline, CDR1 LNHDA and CDR2 SQIVND (reference sequence). CDR3 residues: CASSPGTVNSPLHF. DNA of the CDR3: TGTGCCAGTAGTCCCGGGACAGTTAATTCACCCCTCCACTTT.